This T cell receptor beta chain was captured in a study of radiotherapy plus CTLA-4 blockade in lung cancer. Findings and limits, study-wide: An expansion of tumor-derived TCR clones occurred in blood after radiotherapy plus ipilimumab.

Per germline, CDR1 SGHRS and CDR2 YFSETQ. V trimming: 4 bases; J trimming: 0 bases; junction bases outside the gene matches: 2. The CDR3 has 15 amino acids. In regard to this clone: The antigen is not known.

This table comes from immunoSEQ multiplex PCR, and its TCRdb copy is limited to in-frame clones, with some not included. The sample carries tens of thousands of clones, around 86% recorded once. This rearrangement joins TRBV5-1 to TRBJ2-1; 9 bases fit TRBD2. The clonotype originates from a human donor with non-small cell lung cancer who had stable disease on radiotherapy plus ipilimumab. The specimen comprised peripheral blood, sampled from a patient treated with radiotherapy plus ipilimumab. Here the CDR3 DNA reads TGCGCCAGCAGCATTAGCGGGAGCTCCTACAATGAGCAGTTCTTC. Translation gives CASSISGSSYNEQFF.